Each of the 20 T cell receptor beta chains below was sequenced from the same sample in a study of PD-1 blockade in classical Hodgkin lymphoma. Repertoires were generated with immunoSEQ multiplex PCR, while TCRdb's copy carries only in-frame clones and drops some. Of 20,000 to 25,000 clones in the sample, over 60% were seen once. All patients experienced relapse after autologous stem cell transplantation, and brentuximab vedotin exposure was variable. Sequences were derived from peripheral blood mononuclear cells (PBMCs), sampled at baseline. These receptors came from a human donor with classical Hodgkin lymphoma.

Note on this clone: The junction and the germline gene differ at one end; a read error may be behind it. The rearrangement joins TRBV7-9 to TRBJ1-1; D remains unclear. Germline V lookup: CDR1 SEHNR, CDR2 FQNEAQ (reference sequence). The CDR3 is made up of 13 amino acids. The CDR3 region is CASSLGIATEAFF. The CDR3, as DNA: TGTGCCAGCAGTTTAGGGATAGCCACTGAAGCTTTCTTT.

This clone appeared a single time. This chain connects TRBV10-3 to TRBJ2-2; 7 positions match TRBD1. CDR3 size: 13 residues. With V trimmed by 11 bases and J by 2 bases, 5 bases remained unmatched. The germline V gene has CDR1 ENHRY and CDR2 SYGVKD. The CDR3: CALRQGNTGELFF. CDR3 coding DNA: TGTGCCCTAAGACAGGGAAACACCGGGGAGCTGTTTTTT.

In DNA, the CDR3 is TGTGCCAGCAGTCGCAGGGGATTTGGGAACACTGAAGCTTTCTTT. Amino acid sequence: CASSRRGFGNTEAFF. V is TRBV28 and J is TRBJ1-1; possible D gene TRBD1, 6 bases. Germline V gene data show CDR1 as MDHEN and CDR2 as SYDVKM. The CDR3 extends over 15 amino acids. Between the trimmed V and J ends, which lost 5 bases and 1 base, there was a span of 14 bases.

The genes are TRBV6-1 and TRBJ2-7; 10 nucleotides match TRBD1. The germline V gene encodes CDR1 MNHNS and CDR2 SASEGT. J was trimmed by 4 bases and V by 5 bases; bases with no gene match: 2. The CDR3 spans 13 residues. The CDR3, as DNA: TGTGCCAGCAGTCTGGACAGGGGGTACGAGCAGTACTTC. This translates into CASSLDRGYEQYF.

V usage is TRBV6-1 and J usage is TRBJ1-5; 7 bases are a match to TRBD1. This CDR3 comprises 18 residues. V trimming: 2 bases; J trimming: 0 bases; junction bases outside the gene matches: 10. Per germline, CDR1 MNHNS and CDR2 SASEGT. The CDR3 DNA reads as TGTGCCAGCAGTGAACCCCGGGACAGCTCATATAGCAATCAGCCCCAGCATTTT. Encoded protein: CASSEPRDSSYSNQPQHF.

Details on this clone: Other DNA sequences in this specimen translate into the identical CDR3. The rearrangement uses TRBV19 and TRBJ1-1; D is ambiguous. The ends were cut back, 3 bases at V and 1 base at J, with 6 bases in the middle. Germline V CDR1 and CDR2: LNHDA, SQIVND (reference sequence). This CDR3 contains 13 residues. CDR3 amino acids: CASSILENTEAFF. CDR3 coding DNA: TGTGCCAGTAGTATTTTGGAGAACACTGAAGCTTTCTTT.

This clone was observed a few times. CDR3 amino acids: CAISADSIANQPQHF. CDR3 DNA sequence: TGTGCCATCAGTGCCGACAGTATAGCAAATCAGCCCCAGCATTTT. The rearrangement joins TRBV10-3 to TRBJ1-5; D possibly corresponds to TRBD1 (5 bases). The germline V gene has CDR1 ENHRY and CDR2 SYGVKD. V lost 4 bases to trimming and J lost 4 bases, with 14 bases between them. The CDR3 sequence is 15 residues long.

The V and J genes are TRBV11-2 and TRBJ2-1; 10 bases map to TRBD2. The CDR3 covers 15 residues. J gave up 4 bases and V 5 bases, and 5 bases lay outside the gene matches. Germline assignment: CDR1 SGHAT and CDR2 FQNNGV. DNA for the CDR3: TGTGCCAGCAGCCAAACTAGCGGGGTTTACAATGAGCAGTTCTTC. Translated: CASSQTSGVYNEQFF.

V and J are TRBV19 and TRBJ1-5; the D gene is possibly TRBD1 (5 bases). Trimming stripped 5 bases from V and 9 bases from J, with 20 bases between. The CDR3 runs to 15 residues. Germline CDR1 LNHDA, CDR2 SQIVND (reference sequence). CDR3 in DNA: TGTGCCAGTAGTTTCCTCGGGGCTGCGGGTGGGCCCCAGCATTTT. Protein product: CASSFLGAAGGPQHF.

The chain carries TRBV9 and TRBJ2-2, with 8 bases identical to TRBD1. The CDR3 totals 15 residues. Germline loops: CDR1 SGDLS, CDR2 YYNGEE. The V and J ends lost 7 bases and 5 bases, in that order; junction bases with no gene match: 10. The DNA for the CDR3 is TGTGCCAGCCGGCCGACAGGGGTTCTTACCGGGGAGCTGTTTTTT. Translation gives CASRPTGVLTGELFF.

The chain has TRBV30 and TRBJ1-1, with D hard to call. The CDR3 length is 14 residues. From germline, CDR1 is GTSNPN and CDR2 SVGIG (reference sequence). With 1 base removed from V and 0 bases from J, the gap between germline ends came to 9 bases. The CDR3 spells CAWSGYYLNTEAFF. CDR3 sequence (DNA): TGTGCCTGGAGTGGATACTATTTGAACACTGAAGCTTTCTTT.

The chain recombines TRBV29-1 with TRBJ2-4, with TRBD1 matching 10 bases. The junction had 3 bases not matched to a gene; V was cut back by 6 bases and J by 4 bases. The germline V gene encodes CDR1 SQVTM and CDR2 ANQGSEA. The CDR3 extends over 13 amino acids. CDR3 sequence reads: CSVWDRGKNIQYF. CDR3 coding DNA: TGCAGCGTCTGGGACAGGGGAAAAAACATTCAGTACTTC.

The chain carries TRBV30 and TRBJ1-1; D unclear. The germline CDR1 and CDR2 sequences are GTSNPN and SVGIG (reference sequence). This CDR3 region has 14 residues. Trimming left V 5 bases short and J 5 bases short, with 18 bases between. CDR3 in amino acids: CAWVPGDLLTEAFF. As DNA, the CDR3 is TGTGCCTGGGTTCCGGGAGATCTCCTTACTGAAGCTTTCTTT.

The genes are TRBV6-5 and TRBJ1-6, with D unresolved. The CDR3 sequence is 14 residues long. Germline V gene lookup returns CDR1 MNHEY and CDR2 SVGAGI. V was cut by 4 bases and J by 7 bases, with 11 bases left in between. CDR3 sequence reads: CASSFGIANSPLHF. CDR3 DNA sequence: TGTGCCAGCAGTTTTGGGATAGCGAATTCACCCCTCCACTTT.

V is TRBV9 and J is TRBJ2-2; 13 bases agree with TRBD2. Losses at the gene ends were 4 bases for V and 2 bases for J; bases not matched to a gene: 5. The CDR3 contains 17 residues. The V gene's germline CDR1 is SGDLS and CDR2 YYNGEE. This CDR3 is CASSYGLAGVNTGELFF. DNA for the CDR3: TGTGCCAGCAGCTACGGACTAGCGGGAGTTAACACCGGGGAGCTGTTTTTT.

V and J are TRBV6-5 and TRBJ2-2, with D possibly matching TRBD1 (6 bases). V was trimmed by 11 bases and J by 1 base, leaving 17 bases between them. The CDR3 is 15 residues long. CDR1 and CDR2 from the germline V gene are MNHEY and SVGAGI. The CDR3 region has the DNA TGTGCCTCCAACGCCGGGGACAAGAACACCGGGGAGCTGTTTTTT. Protein: CASNAGDKNTGELFF.

The rearrangement links TRBV9 to TRBJ1-2; 12 bases agree with TRBD1. The germline CDR1 and CDR2 sequences are SGDLS and YYNGEE. The CDR3 covers 15 residues. V lost 2 bases to trimming and J lost 4 bases; unmatched junction nucleotides: 3. The CDR3 nucleotides read TGTGCCAGCAGCGTCGGGACAGGGGGCTTCTATGGCTACACCTTC. Translation: CASSVGTGGFYGYTF.

This clone was seen only a few times. V usage is TRBV5-1 and J usage is TRBJ2-1, with TRBD1 matching 12 bases. Germline V gives CDR1 SGHRS, CDR2 YFSETQ. Germline trimming cut 2 bases from V and 4 bases from J; bases unmatched to any gene: 13. The CDR3 consists of 19 residues. The CDR3 bases are TGCGCCAGCAGCTTTAACGTCCCGGGACAGGGGGCAGGGTACAATGAGCAGTTCTTC. Its protein is CASSFNVPGQGAGYNEQFF.

This rearrangement joins TRBV5-4 to TRBJ2-3; D is unresolved. The V and J ends lost 4 bases and 0 bases respectively, with 6 bases between them. The CDR3 has 13 residues. CDR1 and CDR2 (germline): SGHNT, YYREEE (reference sequence). CDR3: CASSRASTDTQYF. CDR3 nucleotides: TGTGCCAGCAGCAGGGCTAGCACAGATACGCAGTATTTT.

The CDR3 protein is CASSEWKGPGSGANVLTF. CDR3 DNA sequence: TGTGCCAGCAGTGAATGGAAGGGGCCAGGCTCTGGGGCCAACGTCCTGACTTTC. This chain joins TRBV25-1 and TRBJ2-6; D is possibly TRBD1 (5 bases). In germline, CDR1 is MGHDK, CDR2 SYGVNS. The V gene lost 1 base and the J gene lost 0 bases, with 13 bases spanning the gap. This CDR3 has 18 amino acids.